This T cell receptor (beta chain) was sequenced for a study of CD8+ T cells in alopecia areata. Following RNA extraction, reverse transcription yielded cDNA that acted as the sequencing template. Data came from immunoSEQ multiplex PCR; TCRdb stores just in-frame clones and leaves some out. This repertoire shows about 150,000 clones, about 51% found once; its top ten account for approximately 15%. Sample treatment: oral pan-JAK inhibitor, 5-10 mg twice daily. The V segment lost 6 bases and the J segment 6 bases; nucleotides outside the gene matches: 11. The germline gives CDR1 MNHEY, CDR2 SVGAGI. The CDR3 contains 14 residues.

This specimen consisted of CD8+ T cells sorted from blood, obtained at week 4, from a patient treated with tofacitinib. The V gene is TRBV6-5, the J gene TRBJ2-7; 7 nucleotides match TRBD2. The receptor comes from a human donor with alopecia areata. The CDR3 loop is CASSLSSGVLEQYF. CDR3 sequence (DNA): TGTGCCAGCAGCCTTTCGAGCGGGGTCCTCGAGCAGTACTTC.